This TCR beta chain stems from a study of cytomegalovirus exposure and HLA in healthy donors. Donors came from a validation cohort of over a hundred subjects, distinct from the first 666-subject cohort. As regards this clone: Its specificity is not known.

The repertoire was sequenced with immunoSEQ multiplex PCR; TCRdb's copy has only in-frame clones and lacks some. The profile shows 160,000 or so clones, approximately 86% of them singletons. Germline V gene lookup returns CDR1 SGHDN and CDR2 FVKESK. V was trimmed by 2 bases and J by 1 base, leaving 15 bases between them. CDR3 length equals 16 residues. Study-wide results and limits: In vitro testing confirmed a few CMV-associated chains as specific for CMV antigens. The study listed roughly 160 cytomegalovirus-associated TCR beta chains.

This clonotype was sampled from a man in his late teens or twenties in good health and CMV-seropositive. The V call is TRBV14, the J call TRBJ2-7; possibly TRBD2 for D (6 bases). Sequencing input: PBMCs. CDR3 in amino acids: CASSQLRGTASYEQYF. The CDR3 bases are TGTGCCAGCAGCCAACTTCGCGGGACGGCTTCCTACGAGCAGTACTTC.